What follows are 26 T cell receptor beta chains derived from one specimen sequenced in a study of cytomegalovirus exposure and HLA in healthy donors. A multiplex PCR was run with 60 Vbeta primers and 13 Jbeta primers. Sequencing used immunoSEQ multiplex PCR; TCRdb keeps in-frame clones, though not all of them. The sample has nearly 110,000 clones, about 72% seen once; the top ten hold roughly 2.3%. The sample was PBMCs. Every receptor here comes from a young man in good health and CMV-seronegative.

The count of this clone is one. An end of the junction does not agree with germline; a read error may underlie this. The chain has TRBV9 and TRBJ1-1; D unclear. CDR1 is SGDLS, CDR2 YYNGEE, per germline. The CDR3 loop spans 14 amino acids. CDR3 amino acids: CASSVAERNTEAFF. The CDR3, as DNA: TGTGCCAGCAGTGTAGCAGAACGGAACACTGAAGCTTTCTTT.

This clone was seen a handful of times. The chain employs TRBV7-9 and TRBJ1-4, with 7 bases fitting TRBD1. This CDR3 contains 14 residues. V lost 5 bases, J lost 6 bases, and 6 bases stayed unmatched. Germline V lookup: CDR1 SEHNR, CDR2 FQNEAQ (reference sequence). The CDR3 spells CASSPDREDEKLFF. The CDR3 nucleotides read TGTGCCAGCAGCCCAGACAGGGAGGATGAAAAACTGTTTTTT. The full variable domain, rest sourced from reference TRBV7-9 and TRBJ1-4, is DTGVSQNPRHKITKRGQNVTFRCDPISEHNRLYWYRQTLGQGPEFLTYFQNEAQLEKSRLLSDRFSAERPKGSFSTLEIQRTEQGDSAMYLCASSPDREDEKLFFGSGTQLSVL.

This chain joins TRBV27 and TRBJ2-3; 8 bases are shared with TRBD2. V shed 6 bases and J 1 base; nucleotides not matched to a gene: 9. There are 16 residues in the CDR3. The germline V gene encodes CDR1 MNHEY and CDR2 SMNVEV (reference sequence). CDR3 amino acids: CASSLPGRGGTDTQYF. DNA for the CDR3: TGTGCCAGCAGCCTTCCGGGGCGGGGGGGCACAGATACGCAGTATTTT.

In regard to this clone: Distinct nucleotide sequences in the sample also encode this CDR3. The chain combines TRBV2 with TRBJ1-1, with TRBD1 matching over 9 bases. The CDR3 loop spans 14 amino acids. The germline CDR1 and CDR2 sequences are SNHLY and FYNNEI. V gave up 4 bases and J gave up 5 bases; unmatched junction bases: 5. In DNA, the CDR3 is TGTGCCAGCAGTGGGGACAGGGTAAGGACTGAAGCTTTCTTT. This sequence encodes CASSGDRVRTEAFF. The whole variable domain, filled in from reference TRBV2 and TRBJ1-1, reads EPEVTQTPSHQVTQMGQEVILRCVPISNHLYFYWYRQILGQKVEFLVSFYNNEISEKSEIFDDQFSVERPDGSNFTLKIRSTKLEDSAMYFCASSGDRVRTEAFFGQGTRLTVV.

This chain uses TRBV25-1 with TRBJ1-2; 7 bases match TRBD1. The trim removed 3 bases at V and 1 base at J, leaving 2 bases unmatched. CDR3 length: 14 residues. In germline, CDR1 is MGHDK, CDR2 SYGVNS. CDR3 nucleotide sequence: TGTGCCAGCAGTGATACAGGGGATAACTATGGCTACACCTTC. It is translated as CASSDTGDNYGYTF.

In its sample, this clone was seen a few times. This chain connects TRBV25-1 to TRBJ1-1; 9 bases are shared with TRBD1. The CDR3 is made up of 15 amino acids. With 4 bases clipped from V and 2 bases from J, the junction kept 5 bases outside the gene matches. The V gene's germline CDR1 is MGHDK and CDR2 SYGVNS. The CDR3 DNA follows: TGTGCCAGCAGTGGCCGGGACAGGGCTAACACTGAAGCTTTCTTT. It encodes CASSGRDRANTEAFF.

The sample holds one count of this clone. This chain links TRBV5-1 with TRBJ2-3; D is unresolved. The CDR3 spans 17 residues. Germline V lookup: CDR1 SGHRS, CDR2 YFSETQ. Deletions cut 0 bases from V and 0 bases from J, with 14 bases between. The CDR3 loop reads CASSLGYMVGSTDTQYF. CDR3 sequence (DNA): TGCGCCAGCAGCTTGGGATACATGGTGGGCAGCACAGATACGCAGTATTTT.

The V gene is TRBV10-3, the J gene TRBJ2-7, with D possibly being TRBD2 (5 bases). The CDR3 is made up of 11 amino acids. Per germline, CDR1 ENHRY and CDR2 SYGVKD. V gave up 4 bases and J gave up 6 bases, with 7 bases separating them. The CDR3 here is CAISGGSEQYF. CDR3 coding DNA: TGTGCCATCAGTGGAGGGAGCGAGCAGTACTTC.

V gene TRBV6-1 combines with J gene TRBJ2-5; D possibly corresponds to TRBD1 (6 bases). Trimming left V 9 bases short and J 3 bases short, with 8 bases between. The V gene's germline CDR1 is MNHNS and CDR2 SASEGT. The CDR3 extends over 11 amino acids. Here the CDR3 DNA reads TGTGCCAGAAGGACAGAAGAGACCCAGTACTTC. This translates into CARRTEETQYF.

The rearrangement links TRBV7-9 to TRBJ1-6; no definite D call. V was shortened by 1 base and J by 6 bases, with 10 bases between the two germline ends. This CDR3 spans 15 amino acids. Germline V lookup: CDR1 SEHNR, CDR2 FQNEAQ (reference sequence). DNA for the CDR3: TGTGCCAGCAGCTTAGGCGGGCTTGGTAATTCACCCCTCCACTTT. Translating gives CASSLGGLGNSPLHF.

This chain uses TRBV28 with TRBJ1-2; 12 bases map to TRBD1. J lost 3 bases, V lost 8 bases, and 10 bases had no gene match. This CDR3 has 16 residues. Per germline, CDR1 MDHEN and CDR2 SYDVKM. The DNA of the CDR3 is TGTGCCAGCCTACCCCCCGGGACAGGGGGCTACTATGGCTACACCTTC. Protein sequence: CASLPPGTGGYYGYTF.

The chain couples TRBV28 to TRBJ2-5, with 7 bases fitting TRBD2. Trimming at V came to 3 bases and at J to 5 bases, leaving 0 bases not matched to a gene. Germline CDR1 MDHEN, CDR2 SYDVKM. This CDR3 has 12 residues. The CDR3 DNA sequence: TGTGCCAGCAGTTTGCGGGGGGAGACCCAGTACTTC. Translating gives CASSLRGETQYF. Full variable domain (rest looked up from reference TRBV28 and TRBJ2-5): DVKVTQSSRYLVKRTGEKVFLECVQDMDHENMFWYRQDPGLGLRLIYFSYDVKMKEKGDIPEGYSVSREKKERFSLILESASTNQTSMYLCASSLRGETQYFGPGTRLLVL.

Only a few counts were recorded for this clone. This chain joins TRBV5-1 and TRBJ2-7; 8 bases map to TRBD1. Germline CDR1 SGHRS, CDR2 YFSETQ. CDR3 size: 14 residues. Trimming removed 4 bases from V and 6 bases from J; junction bases left unmatched: 9. The CDR3 here is CASSAGGLGGEQYF. The CDR3 DNA is TGCGCCAGCAGCGCAGGGGGCCTGGGAGGCGAGCAGTACTTC. Variable domain in full (rest from reference TRBV5-1 and TRBJ2-7): KAGVTQTPRYLIKTRGQQVTLSCSPISGHRSVSWYQQTPGQGLQFLFEYFSETQRNKGNFPGRFSGRQFSNSRSEMNVSTLELGDSALYLCASSAGGLGGEQYFGPGTRLTVT.

The CDR3 DNA reads as TGCGCCAGCAGCTTGTATGACAGGGGGAGCACAGATACGCAGTATTTT. This encodes CASSLYDRGSTDTQYF. This rearrangement joins TRBV5-1 to TRBJ2-3; 9 nucleotides align to TRBD1. Germline CDR1 SGHRS, CDR2 YFSETQ. V was clipped by 1 base and J by 0 bases; unmatched bases: 3. The CDR3 contains 16 residues.

V gene TRBV13 combines with J gene TRBJ2-5; 7 nucleotides line up with TRBD2. Trimming removed 3 bases from V and 2 bases from J; junction bases left unmatched: 6. Germline CDR1 is PRHDT and CDR2 is FYEKMQ (reference sequence). The CDR3 is 15 residues long. CDR3 loop: CASSLGQRGQETQYF. CDR3 in DNA: TGTGCCAGCAGCTTGGGGCAGCGGGGTCAAGAGACCCAGTACTTC.

V is TRBV7-2 and J is TRBJ1-2, with D possibly matching TRBD1 (5 bases). Trimming left V 5 bases short and J 5 bases short, with 15 bases between. The germline CDR1 and CDR2 sequences are SGHTA and FQGNSA. The CDR3 is made up of 14 amino acids. Here the CDR3 reads CASSPGLRGYGYTF. CDR3 bases: TGTGCCAGCAGCCCGGGACTCCGAGGGTATGGCTACACCTTC.

The CDR3 loop is CASRVTPNSNQPQHF. CDR3 in DNA: TGTGCCAGCAGGGTGACACCGAATAGCAATCAGCCCCAGCATTTT. The chain carries TRBV2 and TRBJ1-5; no clear D gene. The CDR3 consists of 15 residues. From germline, CDR1 is SNHLY and CDR2 FYNNEI. V shed 6 bases and J shed 0 bases, with 12 bases lying between them.

This clone has a single count. V is TRBV19 and J is TRBJ1-5, with unresolved D. V lost 5 bases, J lost 7 bases, and 18 bases lay in between. Germline loops: CDR1 LNHDA, CDR2 SQIVND (reference sequence). This CDR3 contains 15 residues. The CDR3 loop reads CASSPPGGRRQPQHF. The CDR3 region has the DNA TGTGCCAGTAGTCCCCCGGGAGGGCGCCGCCAGCCCCAGCATTTT.

J is TRBJ1-6 and V is TRBV18; TRBD1 matches at 8 bases. Losses at the gene ends were 3 bases for V and 6 bases for J; bases not matched to a gene: 4. CDR3 length equals 15 residues. The germline V gene encodes CDR1 KGHSH and CDR2 LQKENI. Here the CDR3 reads CASSPSGQANSPLHF. CDR3 nucleotides: TGTGCCAGCTCACCCTCGGGACAGGCTAATTCACCCCTCCACTTT.

The rearrangement joins TRBV28 to TRBJ2-2; D might be TRBD1 (6 bases). The CDR3 has 14 residues. The germline CDR1 and CDR2 sequences are MDHEN and SYDVKM. The germline V and J ends were trimmed by 3 bases and 3 bases, with 8 bases remaining between them. The CDR3 is CASSFQGYTGELFF. In DNA form, the CDR3 reads TGTGCCAGCAGTTTTCAGGGGTACACCGGGGAGCTGTTTTTT.

V gene TRBV5-6 combines with J gene TRBJ1-1; perhaps TRBD1 as D (5 bases). The CDR3 is 14 amino acids. Trimming stripped 2 bases from V and 1 base from J, with 9 bases between. CDR1 is SGHDT, CDR2 YYEEEE, per germline. The CDR3 reads CASSFSGGNTEAFF. In DNA form, the CDR3 reads TGTGCCAGCAGCTTTTCGGGGGGGAACACTGAAGCTTTCTTT. Looking up the rest from reference TRBV5-6 and TRBJ1-1 gives the full variable domain: DAGVTQSPTHLIKTRGQQVTLRCSPKSGHDTVSWYQQALGQGPQFIFQYYEEEERQRGNFPDRFSGHQFPNYSSELNVNALLLGDSALYLCASSFSGGNTEAFFGQGTRLTVV.

This clone was observed a few times. The J gene is TRBJ2-2, the V gene TRBV19; TRBD2 might be the D (7 bases). Germline lookup yields CDR1 LNHDA and CDR2 SQIVND (reference sequence). The CDR3 sequence is 14 residues long. The germline V and J ends were trimmed by 11 bases and 2 bases, with 15 bases remaining between them. The CDR3 protein is CAGGGGRNTGELFF. The CDR3, as DNA: TGTGCCGGAGGGGGGGGGCGCAACACCGGGGAGCTGTTTTTT.

This clone was counted at least ten times. The chain carries TRBV10-3 and TRBJ1-1; 9 nucleotides align to TRBD1. CDR3 size: 14 residues. CDR1 and CDR2 from the germline V gene are ENHRY and SYGVKD. V gave up 5 bases and J gave up 5 bases; unmatched junction bases: 6. CDR3 region: CAISPGQGGTEAFF. The DNA for the CDR3 is TGTGCCATCAGTCCGGGACAGGGAGGGACTGAAGCTTTCTTT.

This chain uses TRBV19 with TRBJ2-1; D ambiguous. Germline loops: CDR1 LNHDA, CDR2 SQIVND (reference sequence). This CDR3 comprises 14 residues. Trimming left V 7 bases short and J 2 bases short, with 12 bases between. CDR3 sequence: CASTPTQPYNEQFF. In nucleotides, the CDR3 is TGTGCCAGTACACCGACACAGCCCTACAATGAGCAGTTCTTC.

The chain links TRBV5-5 to TRBJ2-5; D call uncertain. The CDR3 runs to 14 residues. CDR1 is SGHKS and CDR2 is YYEKEE in the germline V gene (reference sequence). V lost 9 bases and J lost 5, with 20 bases in between. The CDR3 region is CATTLGVTEETQYF. The CDR3 DNA reads TGTGCCACCACCCTAGGAGTGACGGAGGAGACCCAGTACTTC.

This chain links TRBV6-5 with TRBJ1-5, with TRBD1 matching 7 bases. V dropped 5 bases and J dropped 3; count of bases not matched to a gene: 7. This CDR3 contains 15 residues. Germline-derived CDR1 and CDR2 are MNHEY and SVGAGI. The CDR3 DNA sequence: TGTGCCAGCAGTACCAGGGACAGCTTCAATCAGCCCCAGCATTTT. It encodes CASSTRDSFNQPQHF.